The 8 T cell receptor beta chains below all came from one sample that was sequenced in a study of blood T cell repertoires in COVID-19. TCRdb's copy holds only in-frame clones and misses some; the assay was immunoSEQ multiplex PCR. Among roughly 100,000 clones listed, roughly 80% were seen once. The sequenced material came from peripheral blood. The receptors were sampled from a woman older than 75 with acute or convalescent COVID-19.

The CDR3 bases are TGTGCCAGCACCCCCTCCAGGGGAAAGACCCAGTACTTC. It encodes CASTPSRGKTQYF. The chain uses TRBV28 and TRBJ2-5; tentatively, D is TRBD1 (6 bases). The CDR3 runs 13 residues. The germline V and J ends were trimmed by 7 bases and 6 bases, with 15 bases remaining between them. In germline, CDR1 is MDHEN, CDR2 SYDVKM.

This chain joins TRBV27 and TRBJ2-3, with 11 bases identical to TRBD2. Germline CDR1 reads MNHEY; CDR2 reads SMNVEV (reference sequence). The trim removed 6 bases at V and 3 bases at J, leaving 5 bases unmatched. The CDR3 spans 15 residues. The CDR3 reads CASRMGLAETDTQYF. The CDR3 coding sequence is TGTGCCAGCAGGATGGGACTAGCGGAGACAGATACGCAGTATTTT.

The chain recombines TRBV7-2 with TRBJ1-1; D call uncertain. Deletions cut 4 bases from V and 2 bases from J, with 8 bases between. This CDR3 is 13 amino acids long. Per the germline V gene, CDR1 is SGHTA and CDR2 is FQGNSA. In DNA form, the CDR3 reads TGTGCCAGCAGCTACCGACATAACACTGAAGCTTTCTTT. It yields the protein CASSYRHNTEAFF.

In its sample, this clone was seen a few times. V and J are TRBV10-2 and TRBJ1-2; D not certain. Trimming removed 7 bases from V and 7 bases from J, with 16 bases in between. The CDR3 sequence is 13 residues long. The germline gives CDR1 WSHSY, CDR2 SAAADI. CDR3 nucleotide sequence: TGCGCCAGCAACCAGGCAAAGGCCCTTGGCTACACCTTC. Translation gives CASNQAKALGYTF.

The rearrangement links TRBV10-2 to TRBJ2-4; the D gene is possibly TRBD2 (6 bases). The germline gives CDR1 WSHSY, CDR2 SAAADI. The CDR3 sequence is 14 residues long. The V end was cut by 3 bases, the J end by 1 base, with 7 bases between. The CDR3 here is CASSDGSAKNIQYF. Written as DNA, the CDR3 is TGCGCCAGCAGTGACGGGAGTGCCAAAAACATTCAGTACTTC.

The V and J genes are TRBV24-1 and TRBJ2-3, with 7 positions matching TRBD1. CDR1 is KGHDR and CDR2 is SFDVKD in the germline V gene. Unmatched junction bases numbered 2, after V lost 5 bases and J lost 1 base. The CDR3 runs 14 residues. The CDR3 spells CATSGQGGTDTQYF. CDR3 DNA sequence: TGTGCCACCAGTGGACAGGGTGGCACAGATACGCAGTATTTT.

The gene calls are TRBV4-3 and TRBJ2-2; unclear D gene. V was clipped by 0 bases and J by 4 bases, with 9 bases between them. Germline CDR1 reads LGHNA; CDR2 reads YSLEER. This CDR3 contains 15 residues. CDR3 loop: CASSQDRVGTGELFF. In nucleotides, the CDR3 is TGCGCCAGCAGCCAAGATCGGGTCGGCACCGGGGAGCTGTTTTTT.

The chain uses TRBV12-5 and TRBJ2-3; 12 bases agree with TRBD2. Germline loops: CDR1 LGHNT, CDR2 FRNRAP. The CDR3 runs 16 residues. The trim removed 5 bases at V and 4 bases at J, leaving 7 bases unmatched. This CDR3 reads CASGGRLAGVSDTQYF. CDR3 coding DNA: TGTGCTAGTGGTGGGCGACTAGCGGGAGTTTCAGATACGCAGTATTTT.